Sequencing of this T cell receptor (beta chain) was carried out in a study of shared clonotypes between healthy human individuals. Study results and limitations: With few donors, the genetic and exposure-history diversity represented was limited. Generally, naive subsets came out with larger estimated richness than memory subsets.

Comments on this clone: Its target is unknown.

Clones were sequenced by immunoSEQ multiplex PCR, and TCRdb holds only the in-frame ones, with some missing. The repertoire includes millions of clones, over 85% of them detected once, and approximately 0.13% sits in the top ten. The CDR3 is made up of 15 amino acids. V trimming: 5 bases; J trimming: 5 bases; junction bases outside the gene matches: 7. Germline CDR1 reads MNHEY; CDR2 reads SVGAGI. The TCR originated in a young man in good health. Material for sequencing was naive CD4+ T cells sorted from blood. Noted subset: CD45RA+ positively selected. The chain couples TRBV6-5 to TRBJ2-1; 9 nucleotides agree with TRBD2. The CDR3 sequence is CASSLLAGQNNEQFF. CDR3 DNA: TGTGCCAGCAGTCTTCTAGCGGGACAGAACAATGAGCAGTTCTTC.